A single sample is the source of the 17 T cell receptor beta chains below, sequenced in a study of blood T cell repertoires in COVID-19. Method: immunoSEQ multiplex PCR; TCRdb's copy keeps in-frame clones and lacks some. The sample has 180,000 or so clones, roughly 88% seen once. Sequenced sample: PBMCs or T cells enriched from blood (not recorded which). The receptors shown here come from a woman aged 55-70 years who had recovered from COVID-19.

The count of this clone is one. The chain has TRBV5-1 and TRBJ2-1; 8 bases are shared with TRBD1. Germline lookup yields CDR1 SGHRS and CDR2 YFSETQ. V was clipped by 3 bases and J by 0 bases; unmatched bases: 2. The CDR3 sequence is 15 residues long. DNA of the CDR3: TGCGCCAGCAGCTGGACAGGGTCCTCCTACAATGAGCAGTTCTTC. Translation gives CASSWTGSSYNEQFF.

The rearrangement joins TRBV11-2 to TRBJ2-3; 9 nucleotides align to TRBD2. Germline assignment: CDR1 SGHAT and CDR2 FQNNGV. V gave up 5 bases and J gave up 2 bases; unmatched junction bases: 11. This CDR3 contains 17 residues. Here the CDR3 DNA reads TGTGCCAGCAGCCCGGGACTAGCTTTCTTATACACAGATACGCAGTATTTT. It translates to CASSPGLAFLYTDTQYF. The variable domain in full, with the rest retrieved from reference TRBV11-2 and TRBJ2-3, is EAGVAQSPRYKIIEKRQSVAFWCNPISGHATLYWYQQILGQGPKLLIQFQNNGVVDDSQLPKDRFSAERLKGVDSTLKIQPAKLEDSAVYLCASSPGLAFLYTDTQYFGPGTRLTVL.

V is TRBV5-1 and J is TRBJ2-7, with TRBD1 as a possible D gene (6 bases). This CDR3 region has 15 residues. The ends were cut back, 3 bases at V and 5 bases at J, with 18 bases in the middle. Germline CDR1 and CDR2: SGHRS and YFSETQ. The CDR3 region has the DNA TGCGCCAGCAGCTACAACGGACAGACAGCCGACGAGCAGTACTTC. This codes for CASSYNGQTADEQYF.

V gene TRBV6-1 combines with J gene TRBJ1-1; 7 bases align to TRBD1. Trimming cost V 2 bases and J 2 bases; bases outside gene matches: 17. From germline, CDR1 is MNHNS and CDR2 SASEGT. This CDR3 comprises 19 residues. In nucleotides, the CDR3 is TGTGCCAGCAGTGAAATAAAGGGGACAGCGAGCCCACTTAACACTGAAGCTTTCTTT. This sequence encodes CASSEIKGTASPLNTEAFF.

This clone has only one observation. DNA for the CDR3: TGCAGCGTTGAAGTTCGCGGGGCCAAAAACATTCAGTACTTC. Its protein is CSVEVRGAKNIQYF. The gene calls are TRBV29-1 and TRBJ2-4, with D perhaps matching TRBD2 (5 bases). Germline CDR1 SQVTM, CDR2 ANQGSEA. The CDR3 sequence is 14 residues long. The V end was cut by 1 base, the J end by 1 base, with 8 bases between.

V gene TRBV11-3 combines with J gene TRBJ2-1; 11 nucleotides align to TRBD1. The CDR3 sequence is 17 residues long. Germline CDR1 and CDR2: SGHNT and YENEEA. V shed 5 bases and J 6 bases; nucleotides not matched to a gene: 12. As DNA, the CDR3 is TGTGCCAGCAGCCCCAATAGACCGGGACAGGGGGGCAATGAGCAGTTCTTC. Translated, it gives CASSPNRPGQGGNEQFF.

The genes are TRBV11-2 and TRBJ2-3; 8 bases match TRBD2. V trimming: 1 base; J trimming: 6 bases; junction bases outside the gene matches: 12. CDR1 is SGHAT, CDR2 FQNNGV, per germline. This CDR3 has 17 residues. CDR3 loop: CASSLVVGGLGSDTQYF. CDR3 in DNA: TGTGCCAGCAGCTTAGTCGTTGGGGGACTAGGGTCTGATACGCAGTATTTT.

The chain has TRBV4-1 and TRBJ2-5; possibly TRBD2 for D (6 bases). Germline V lookup: CDR1 MGHRA, CDR2 YSYEKL. The CDR3 is made up of 13 amino acids. The ends were cut back, 4 bases at V and 2 bases at J, with 8 bases in the middle. CDR3 amino acids: CASSLGLQETQYF. The CDR3 DNA reads as TGCGCCAGCAGCCTAGGACTACAAGAGACCCAGTACTTC.

The CDR3 loop is CSAQKPGELFF. The CDR3 nucleotides are TGCAGTGCTCAGAAACCCGGGGAGCTGTTTTTT. The J gene is TRBJ2-2, the V gene TRBV20-1; D not certain. CDR3 length: 11 residues. Per germline, CDR1 DFQATT and CDR2 SNEGSKA (reference sequence). Trimming stripped 5 bases from V and 6 bases from J, with 7 bases between.

The chain joins TRBV7-9 to TRBJ2-6; D is unclear. Germline lookup yields CDR1 SEHNR and CDR2 FQNEAQ (reference sequence). With 3 bases removed from V and 0 bases from J, the gap between germline ends came to 12 bases. This CDR3 is built from 17 residues. The CDR3 region is CASSFTLAGSGANVLTF. The CDR3 nucleotides read TGTGCCAGCAGCTTTACCCTTGCAGGCTCTGGGGCCAACGTCCTGACTTTC.

This chain joins TRBV7-8 and TRBJ2-7, with 12 bases fitting TRBD2. The CDR3 is made up of 15 amino acids. From germline, CDR1 is SGHVS and CDR2 FQNEAQ. The V gene end was trimmed by 7 bases and the J gene end by 9 bases; junction bases not matched to a gene: 13. DNA for the CDR3: TGTGCCAGCATCCCCGGACTAGCGGGAAAGTTAGGGCAGTACTTC. Translating it yields CASIPGLAGKLGQYF.

V is TRBV27 and J is TRBJ2-1; 13 nucleotides match TRBD2. Looked up from germline, CDR1 is MNHEY and CDR2 is SMNVEV (reference sequence). J lost 9 bases, V lost 6 bases, and 26 bases had no gene match. The CDR3 has 21 amino acids. CDR3 nucleotides: TGTGCCAGCAGGATTATAGGTGCGGGACTAGCGGGATTGGGGTTACGGGGTGAGCAGTTCTTC. Residues: CASRIIGAGLAGLGLRGEQFF.

The chain combines TRBV5-5 with TRBJ1-2, with D uncertain. This CDR3 spans 16 amino acids. V was cut by 0 bases and J by 1 base, with 13 bases left in between. Per germline, CDR1 SGHKS and CDR2 YYEKEE (reference sequence). In DNA form, the CDR3 reads TGTGCCAGCAGCTTGGGGGTGGGCGCGGGTAACTATGGCTACACCTTC. Amino acid sequence: CASSLGVGAGNYGYTF.

This clone was detected once. This chain uses TRBV18 with TRBJ2-2; TRBD1 agrees at 8 bases. This CDR3 comprises 16 residues. The germline V gene has CDR1 KGHSH and CDR2 LQKENI. V lost 1 base, J lost 6 bases, and 7 bases stayed unmatched. CDR3 amino acids: CASSPRVTGDAGELFF. CDR3 bases: TGTGCCAGCTCACCACGCGTGACAGGGGATGCCGGGGAGCTGTTTTTT.

CDR3 nucleotides: TGCAGTGCTAGAGACGGCAATGAGCAGTTCTTC. Translated: CSARDGNEQFF. V gene TRBV20-1 combines with J gene TRBJ2-1; D uncertain. CDR1 DFQATT and CDR2 SNEGSKA come from the germline V gene (reference sequence). The CDR3 extends over 11 amino acids. Trimming removed 0 bases at V and 6 bases at J, with 3 bases between.

This clone appeared once. The chain has TRBV25-1 and TRBJ1-2; D ambiguous. Germline V gene data show CDR1 as MGHDK and CDR2 as SYGVNS. V was clipped by 2 bases and J by 4 bases, with 11 bases between them. CDR3 size: 14 residues. The CDR3: CASSEPGSVYGYTF. The CDR3, as DNA: TGTGCCAGCAGTGAACCGGGATCAGTCTATGGCTACACCTTC.

This sequence joins TRBV12-3 or TRBV12-4 and TRBJ2-1; tentative D call: TRBD1 (6 bases). The V end lost 10 bases, the J end lost 4 bases, and 14 bases lay between the germline ends. This CDR3 contains 13 residues. CDR3 amino acids: CATLGQNYNEQFF. Written as DNA, the CDR3 is TGTGCCACCCTCGGACAGAATTACAATGAGCAGTTCTTC.